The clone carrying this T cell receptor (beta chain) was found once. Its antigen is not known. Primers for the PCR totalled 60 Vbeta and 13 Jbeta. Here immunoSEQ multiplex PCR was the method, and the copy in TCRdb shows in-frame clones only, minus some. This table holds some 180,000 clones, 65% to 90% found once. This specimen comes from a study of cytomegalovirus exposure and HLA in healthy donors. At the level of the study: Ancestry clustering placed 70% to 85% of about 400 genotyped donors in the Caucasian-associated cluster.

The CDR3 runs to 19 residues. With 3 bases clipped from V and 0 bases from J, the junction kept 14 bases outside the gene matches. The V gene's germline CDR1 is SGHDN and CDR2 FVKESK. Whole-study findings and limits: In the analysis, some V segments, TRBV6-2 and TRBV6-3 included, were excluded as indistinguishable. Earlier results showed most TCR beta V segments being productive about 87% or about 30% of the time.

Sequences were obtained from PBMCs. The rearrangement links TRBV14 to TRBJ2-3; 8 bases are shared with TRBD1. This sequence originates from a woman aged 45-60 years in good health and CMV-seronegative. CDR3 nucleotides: TGTGCCAGCAGCCAGCGACAGGGGCTCACGTTAAAGAGCACAGATACGCAGTATTTT. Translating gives CASSQRQGLTLKSTDTQYF. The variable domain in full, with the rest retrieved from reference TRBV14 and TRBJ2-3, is EAGVTQFPSHSVIEKGQTVTLRCDPISGHDNLYWYRRVMGKEIKFLLHFVKESKQDESGMPNNRFLAERTGGTYSTLKVQPAELEDSGVYFCASSQRQGLTLKSTDTQYFGPGTRLTVL.